This paragraph reports one T cell receptor beta chain. As yet, its antigen is unknown. The data belong to a study of T-cell reconstitution after alpha-beta-depleted transplantation in children. Study findings and constraints: Several hundred expanded graft clones reportedly gave rise to the alpha-beta T cells present about two months after transplant. T-cell numbers and diversity one year post-transplant derived largely from freshly generated T cells. Some patients owed their high day-60 TCRbeta diversity to surviving recipient T cells and thymic progenitors.

CDR1 is DFQATT, CDR2 SNEGSKA, per germline (reference sequence). CDR3 length equals 14 residues. The V end was cut by 1 base, the J end by 3 bases, with 10 bases between. Unique molecular identifiers tagged the TCRbeta library. TCRdb fed the PCR reads into MiXCR, producing one record per CDR3 protein. The sample has some 260,000 distinct CDR3 sequences; about 24% are singletons. The specimen comprised PBMCs, mostly from graft donor cells, sampled 360 days after TCRalphabeta/CD19-depleted stem cell transplant. The chain has TRBV20-1 and TRBJ1-5, with no clear D. The TCR sequence derives from a female patient aged 2-15 years who had a stem cell transplant for congenital amegakaryocytic thrombocytopenia, so the T cells may come from the graft donor. CDR3 amino acids: CSARVGQNNQPQHF. The CDR3 DNA is TGCAGTGCTAGAGTCGGTCAGAACAATCAGCCCCAGCATTTT.